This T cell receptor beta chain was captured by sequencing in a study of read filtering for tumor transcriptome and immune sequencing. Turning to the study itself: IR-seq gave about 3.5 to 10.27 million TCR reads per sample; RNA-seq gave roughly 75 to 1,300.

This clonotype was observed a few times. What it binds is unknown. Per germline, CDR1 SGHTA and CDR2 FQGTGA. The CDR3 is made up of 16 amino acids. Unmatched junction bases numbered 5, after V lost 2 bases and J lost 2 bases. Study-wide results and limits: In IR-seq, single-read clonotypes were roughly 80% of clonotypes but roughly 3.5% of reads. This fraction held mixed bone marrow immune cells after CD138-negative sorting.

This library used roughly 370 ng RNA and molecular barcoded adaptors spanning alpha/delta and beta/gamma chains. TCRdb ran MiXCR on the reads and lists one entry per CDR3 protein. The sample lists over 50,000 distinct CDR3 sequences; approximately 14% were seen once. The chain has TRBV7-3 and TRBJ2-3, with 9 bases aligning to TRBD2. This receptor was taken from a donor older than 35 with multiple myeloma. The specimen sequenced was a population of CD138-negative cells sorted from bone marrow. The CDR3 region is CASSLGLAGPTDTQYF. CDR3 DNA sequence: TGTGCCAGCAGCTTAGGGCTAGCGGGACCCACAGATACGCAGTATTTT.